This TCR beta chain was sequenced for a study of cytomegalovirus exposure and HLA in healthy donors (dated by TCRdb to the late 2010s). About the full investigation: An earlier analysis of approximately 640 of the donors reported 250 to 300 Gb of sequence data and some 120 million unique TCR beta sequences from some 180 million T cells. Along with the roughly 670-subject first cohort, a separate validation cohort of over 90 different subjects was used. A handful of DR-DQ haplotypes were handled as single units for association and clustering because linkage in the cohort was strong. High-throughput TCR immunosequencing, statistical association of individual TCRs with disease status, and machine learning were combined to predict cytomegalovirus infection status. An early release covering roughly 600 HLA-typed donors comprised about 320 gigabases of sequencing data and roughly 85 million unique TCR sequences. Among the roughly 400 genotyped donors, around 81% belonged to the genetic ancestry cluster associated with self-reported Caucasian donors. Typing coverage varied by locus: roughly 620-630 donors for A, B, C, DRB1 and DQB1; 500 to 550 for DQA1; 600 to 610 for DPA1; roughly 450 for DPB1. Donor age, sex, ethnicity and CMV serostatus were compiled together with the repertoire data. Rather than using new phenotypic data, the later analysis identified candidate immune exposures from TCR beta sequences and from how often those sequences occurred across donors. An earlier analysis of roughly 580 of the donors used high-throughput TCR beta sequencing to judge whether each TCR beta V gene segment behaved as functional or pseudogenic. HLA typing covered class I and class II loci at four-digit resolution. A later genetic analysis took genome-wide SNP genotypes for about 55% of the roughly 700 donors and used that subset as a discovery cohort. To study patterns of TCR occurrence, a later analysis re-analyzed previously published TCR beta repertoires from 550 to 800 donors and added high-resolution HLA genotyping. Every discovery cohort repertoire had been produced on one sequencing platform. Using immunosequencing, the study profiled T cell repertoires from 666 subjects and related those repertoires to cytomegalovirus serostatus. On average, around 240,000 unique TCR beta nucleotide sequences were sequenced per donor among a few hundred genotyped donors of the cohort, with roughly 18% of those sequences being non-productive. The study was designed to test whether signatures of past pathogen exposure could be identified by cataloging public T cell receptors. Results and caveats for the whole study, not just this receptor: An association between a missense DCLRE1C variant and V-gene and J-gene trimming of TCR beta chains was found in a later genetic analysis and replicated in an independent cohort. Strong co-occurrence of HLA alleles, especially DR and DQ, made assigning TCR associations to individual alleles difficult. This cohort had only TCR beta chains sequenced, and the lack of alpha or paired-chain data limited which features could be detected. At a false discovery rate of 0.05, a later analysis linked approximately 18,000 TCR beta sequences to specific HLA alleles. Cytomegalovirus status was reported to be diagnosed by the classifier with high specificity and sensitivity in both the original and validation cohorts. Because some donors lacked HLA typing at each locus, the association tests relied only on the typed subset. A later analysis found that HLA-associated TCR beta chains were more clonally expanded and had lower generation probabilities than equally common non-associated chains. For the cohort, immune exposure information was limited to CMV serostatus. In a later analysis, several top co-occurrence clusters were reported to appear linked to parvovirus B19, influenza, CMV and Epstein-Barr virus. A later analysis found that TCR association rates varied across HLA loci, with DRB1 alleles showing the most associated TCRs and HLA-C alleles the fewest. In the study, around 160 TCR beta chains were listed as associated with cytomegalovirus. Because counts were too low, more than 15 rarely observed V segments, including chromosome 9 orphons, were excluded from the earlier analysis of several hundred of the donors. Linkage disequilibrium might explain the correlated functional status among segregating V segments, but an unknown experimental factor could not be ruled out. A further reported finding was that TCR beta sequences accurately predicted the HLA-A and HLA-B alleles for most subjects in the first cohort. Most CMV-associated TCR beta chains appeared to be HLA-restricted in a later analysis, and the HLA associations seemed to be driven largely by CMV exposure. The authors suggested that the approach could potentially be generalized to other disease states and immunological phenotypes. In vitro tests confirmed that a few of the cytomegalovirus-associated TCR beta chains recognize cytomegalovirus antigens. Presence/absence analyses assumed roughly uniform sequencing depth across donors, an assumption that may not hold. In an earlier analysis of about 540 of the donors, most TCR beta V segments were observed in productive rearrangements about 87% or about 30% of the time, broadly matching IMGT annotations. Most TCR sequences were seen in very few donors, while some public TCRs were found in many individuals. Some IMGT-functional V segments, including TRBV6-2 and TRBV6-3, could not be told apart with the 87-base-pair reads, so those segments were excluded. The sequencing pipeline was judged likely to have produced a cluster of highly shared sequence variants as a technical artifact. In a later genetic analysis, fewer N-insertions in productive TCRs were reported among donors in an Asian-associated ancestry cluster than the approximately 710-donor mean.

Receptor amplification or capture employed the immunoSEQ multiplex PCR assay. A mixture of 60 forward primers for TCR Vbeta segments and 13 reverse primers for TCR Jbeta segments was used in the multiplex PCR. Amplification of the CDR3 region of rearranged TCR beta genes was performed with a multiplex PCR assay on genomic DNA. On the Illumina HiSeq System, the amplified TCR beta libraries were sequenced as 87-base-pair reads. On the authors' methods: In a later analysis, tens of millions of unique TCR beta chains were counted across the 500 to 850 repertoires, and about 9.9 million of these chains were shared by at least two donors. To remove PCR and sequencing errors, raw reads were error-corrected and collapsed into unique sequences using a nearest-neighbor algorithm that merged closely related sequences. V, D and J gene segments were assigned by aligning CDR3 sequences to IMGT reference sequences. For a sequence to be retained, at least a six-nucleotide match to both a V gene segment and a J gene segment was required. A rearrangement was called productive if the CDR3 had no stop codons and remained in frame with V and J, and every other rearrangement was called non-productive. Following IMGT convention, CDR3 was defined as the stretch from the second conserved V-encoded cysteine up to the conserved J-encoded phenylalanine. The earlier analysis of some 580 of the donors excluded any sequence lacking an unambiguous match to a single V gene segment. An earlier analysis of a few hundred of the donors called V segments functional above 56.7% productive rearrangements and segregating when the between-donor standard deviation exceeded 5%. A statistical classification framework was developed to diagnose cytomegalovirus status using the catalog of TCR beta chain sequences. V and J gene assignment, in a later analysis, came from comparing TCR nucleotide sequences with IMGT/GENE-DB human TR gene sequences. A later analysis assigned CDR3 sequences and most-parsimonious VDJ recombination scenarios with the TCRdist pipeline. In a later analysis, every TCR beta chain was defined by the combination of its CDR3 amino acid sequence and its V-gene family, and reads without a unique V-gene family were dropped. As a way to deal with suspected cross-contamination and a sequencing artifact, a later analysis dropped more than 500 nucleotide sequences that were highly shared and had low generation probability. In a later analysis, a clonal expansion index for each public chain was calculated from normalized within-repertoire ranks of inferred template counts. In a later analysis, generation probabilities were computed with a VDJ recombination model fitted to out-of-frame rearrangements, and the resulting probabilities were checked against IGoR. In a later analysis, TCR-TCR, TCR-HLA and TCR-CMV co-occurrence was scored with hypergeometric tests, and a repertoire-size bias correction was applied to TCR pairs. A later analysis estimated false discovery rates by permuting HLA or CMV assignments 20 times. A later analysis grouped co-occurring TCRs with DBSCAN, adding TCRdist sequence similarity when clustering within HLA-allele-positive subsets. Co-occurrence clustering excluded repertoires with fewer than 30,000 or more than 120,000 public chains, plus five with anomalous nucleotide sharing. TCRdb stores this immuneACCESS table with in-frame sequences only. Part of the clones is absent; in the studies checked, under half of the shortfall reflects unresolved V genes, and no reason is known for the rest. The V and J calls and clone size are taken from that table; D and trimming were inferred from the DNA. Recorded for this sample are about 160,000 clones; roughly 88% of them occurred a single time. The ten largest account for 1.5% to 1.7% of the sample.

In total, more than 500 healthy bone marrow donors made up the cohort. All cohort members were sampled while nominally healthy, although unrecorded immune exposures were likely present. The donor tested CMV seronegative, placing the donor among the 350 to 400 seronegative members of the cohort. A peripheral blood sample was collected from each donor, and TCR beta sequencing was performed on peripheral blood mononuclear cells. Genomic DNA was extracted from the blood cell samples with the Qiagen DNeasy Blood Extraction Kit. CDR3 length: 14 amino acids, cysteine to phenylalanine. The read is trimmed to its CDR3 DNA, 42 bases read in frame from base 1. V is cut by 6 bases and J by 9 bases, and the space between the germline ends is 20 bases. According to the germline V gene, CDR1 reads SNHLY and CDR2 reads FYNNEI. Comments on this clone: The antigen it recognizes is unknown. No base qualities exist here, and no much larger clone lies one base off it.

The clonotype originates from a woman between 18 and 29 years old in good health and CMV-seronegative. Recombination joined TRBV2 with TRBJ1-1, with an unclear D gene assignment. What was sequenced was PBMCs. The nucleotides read TGTGCCAGCAGCATATTAGGAGGTAGAGGGCAAGCTTTCTTT. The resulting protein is CASSILGGRGQAFF.